This TCR beta chain was obtained from a study of technical replicates of blood from several donors. Clones were read by immunoSEQ multiplex PCR, and TCRdb kept only the in-frame ones, dropping some. The data show about 53,000 clones, about 86% seen once. In germline, CDR1 is GTSNPN, CDR2 SVGIG (reference sequence). V gave up 4 bases and J gave up 0 bases, with 4 bases separating them. The CDR3 is 12 amino acids. This sequence was found in a human donor in good health. Some clones in this sample may be carry-over from other donors' samples. Sequences were obtained from PBMCs. The chain recombines TRBV30 with TRBJ1-3; D not resolved. Here the CDR3 reads CAWTRSGNTIYF. CDR3 coding DNA: TGTGCCTGGACCCGCTCTGGAAACACCATATATTTT.